Each of the 6 T cell receptor beta chains below was sequenced from the same sample in a study of response to subunit inactivated influenza vaccine. MiXCR, run by TCRdb on the RT-PCR reads, gives a single entry per CDR3 protein. The sample carries 710,000 or so distinct CDR3 sequences, more than 15% recorded once. The sequences come from PBMCs from blood, collected about 11 days after vaccination. The source is a man in his fifties or sixties who received an inactivated influenza vaccine.

This clonotype has a count of ten or more. The rearrangement joins TRBV12-3 or TRBV12-4 to TRBJ1-1; D is uncertain. CDR3 size: 12 residues. Between the trimmed V and J ends, which lost 5 bases and 7 bases, there was a span of 11 bases. CDR3 amino acids: CASSTGRVEAFF. CDR3 bases: TGTGCCAGCAGTACCGGGAGGGTTGAAGCTTTCTTT.

The table lists this clonotype with a few counts. The chain has TRBV7-2 and TRBJ1-1; D is uncertain. The length of the CDR3 is 12 residues. The V gene lost 0 bases and the J gene lost 7 bases, with 6 bases spanning the gap. The germline V gene has CDR1 SGHTA and CDR2 FQGNSA. The CDR3, as DNA: TGTGCCAGCAGCTTAGCAGGGATTGAAGCTTTCTTT. Encoded protein: CASSLAGIEAFF.

V usage is TRBV4-3 and J usage is TRBJ2-1; unclear D gene. The CDR3 is 15 amino acids. Trimming took 0 bases from V and 4 from J, leaving 10 bases between them. Germline CDR1 LGHNA, CDR2 YSLEER. The CDR3 DNA reads TGCGCCAGCAGCCAAGAGAGATCAGGTTACAATGAGCAGTTCTTC. Translated, it gives CASSQERSGYNEQFF.

This clonotype occurred a few times. V usage is TRBV20-1 and J usage is TRBJ1-5; D gene unclear. The germline V gene has CDR1 DFQATT and CDR2 SNEGSKA (reference sequence). This CDR3 is built from 15 residues. V shed 0 bases and J shed 0 bases, with 9 bases lying between them. The CDR3 loop reads CSAREFGHSNQPQHF. The CDR3 nucleotides read TGCAGTGCTAGAGAATTTGGGCATAGCAATCAGCCCCAGCATTTT.

The chain combines TRBV15 with TRBJ2-1; D remains ambiguous. Trimming took 5 bases from V and 15 from J, leaving 14 bases between them. There are 11 residues in the CDR3. Germline loops: CDR1 LNHNV, CDR2 YYDKDF (reference sequence). The chain's CDR3 is CATSALGFAFF. CDR3 DNA: TGTGCCACCAGCGCATTGGGCTTTGCGTTCTTC.

This rearrangement joins TRBV11-2 to TRBJ2-3; TRBD1 matches 7 bases. Per the germline V gene, CDR1 is SGHAT and CDR2 is FQNNGV. The CDR3 sequence is 15 residues long. V shed 0 bases, J shed 5 bases, and the junction held 5 bases outside the gene matches. The CDR3 spells CASSLETDREDTQYF. The CDR3 DNA follows: TGTGCCAGCAGCTTAGAAACTGACAGGGAAGATACGCAGTATTTT.